These 23 T cell receptor beta chains were sequenced from one sample in a study of OX40 agonist ivuxolimab in advanced cancers. Profiling relied on immunoSEQ multiplex PCR, and the TCRdb table lists in-frame clones only, not all of them. Of about 73,000 clones listed, around 90% are singletons. Source: CD4+ or CD8+ T cells sorted from blood, taken in a trial of the OX40 agonist ivuxolimab. The receptors originated from an adult with an advanced solid tumor such as melanoma, head and neck, liver or kidney cancer.

V and J are TRBV5-1 and TRBJ2-2; TRBD2 might be the D (6 bases). V lost 5 bases, J lost 4 bases, and 12 bases lay in between. This CDR3 spans 14 amino acids. From germline, CDR1 is SGHRS and CDR2 YFSETQ. CDR3 sequence reads: CASRGTESTGELFF. DNA for the CDR3: TGCGCCAGCAGGGGGACTGAATCCACCGGGGAGCTGTTTTTT.

This clone occurred a few times. Here the CDR3 reads CSVGDGSYEQYF. Here the CDR3 DNA reads TGCAGCGTTGGGGACGGATCCTACGAGCAGTACTTC. This chain connects TRBV29-1 to TRBJ2-7; D may match TRBD1 or TRBD2 (5 bases each). V lost 4 bases, J lost 1 base, and 8 bases lay in between. Per the germline V gene, CDR1 is SQVTM and CDR2 is ANQGSEA. The CDR3 contains 12 residues.

The chain is built from TRBV27 and TRBJ1-2; the match to TRBD1 covers 7 bases. CDR3 length equals 15 residues. Trimming cost V 5 bases and J 4 bases; bases outside gene matches: 10. Germline values: CDR1 MNHEY, CDR2 SMNVEV (reference sequence). The CDR3, as DNA: TGTGCCAGCAGTCTGACTAGGGACAGTCTCTATGGCTACACCTTC. It encodes CASSLTRDSLYGYTF.

The chain has TRBV6-6 and TRBJ2-7; 7 bases are shared with TRBD1. V lost 6 bases, J lost 3 bases, and 5 bases stayed unmatched. There are 13 residues in the CDR3. Per the germline V gene, CDR1 is MNHNY and CDR2 is SVGAGI (reference sequence). The CDR3 DNA reads as TGTGCCAGCAGCCTGACAGGGCGCTACGAGCAGTACTTC. The encoded protein is CASSLTGRYEQYF.

The J gene is TRBJ1-1, the V gene TRBV6-1; D uncertain. Trimming removed 5 bases from V and 1 base from J, with 14 bases in between. Looked up from germline, CDR1 is MNHNS and CDR2 is SASEGT. This CDR3 comprises 15 residues. This CDR3 is CASSRAVSGNTEAFF. CDR3 DNA: TGTGCCAGCAGTCGAGCCGTGAGCGGGAACACTGAAGCTTTCTTT.

The sample holds one count of this clone. The rearrangement uses TRBV5-1 and TRBJ2-1; TRBD2 matches at 8 bases. The CDR3 length is 15 residues. V shed 4 bases, J shed 6 bases, and the junction held 9 bases outside the gene matches. Germline loops: CDR1 SGHRS, CDR2 YFSETQ. As DNA, the CDR3 is TGCGCCAGCAGCCCGAGCGGGGGCCGACTCAATGAGCAGTTCTTC. Protein: CASSPSGGRLNEQFF.

The chain has TRBV5-1 and TRBJ2-7, with 7 bases lining up with TRBD1. The CDR3 runs 16 residues. Trimming took 0 bases from V and 2 from J; bases not matched to a gene: 8. CDR1 is SGHRS and CDR2 is YFSETQ in the germline V gene. The CDR3 here is CASSLVLRDSPYEQYF. The CDR3 region has the DNA TGCGCCAGCAGCTTGGTCCTTCGGGACAGTCCCTACGAGCAGTACTTC.

This chain connects TRBV18 to TRBJ1-5; 10 bases agree with TRBD1. V shed 3 bases, J shed 4 bases, and the junction held 3 bases outside the gene matches. Per germline, CDR1 KGHSH and CDR2 LQKENI. The CDR3 is made up of 15 amino acids. The CDR3 nucleotides are TGTGCCAGCTCACCCGGGACAGGGGATAATCAGCCCCAGCATTTT. Translated: CASSPGTGDNQPQHF.

The chain links TRBV6-5 to TRBJ2-3, with 7 bases identical to TRBD1. The CDR3 runs to 14 residues. Germline V gene lookup returns CDR1 MNHEY and CDR2 SVGAGI. V lost 5 bases, J lost 1 base, and 3 bases stayed unmatched. CDR3 in amino acids: CASSPGQRTDTQYF. Written as DNA, the CDR3 is TGTGCCAGCAGTCCGGGACAGCGCACAGATACGCAGTATTTT.

Only one count was recorded for this clone. The chain has TRBV6-5 and TRBJ1-2, with D possibly matching TRBD1 (6 bases). CDR3 length: 14 residues. The V end was cut by 3 bases, the J end by 7 bases, with 15 bases between. Germline CDR1 is MNHEY and CDR2 is SVGAGI. The CDR3 region is CASSYSDRRLGYTF. In DNA form, the CDR3 reads TGTGCCAGCAGTTATTCCGACAGGCGCCTTGGCTACACCTTC.

A note on this clone: At one of its ends the junction is not consistent with the germline gene, which may arise from a read error. The chain combines TRBV19 with TRBJ2-7; 7 bases line up with TRBD1. The CDR3 has 13 residues. Germline assignment: CDR1 LNHDA and CDR2 SQIVND (reference sequence). CDR3 DNA: TGTGCCAGTAGTATAGACCGACAGGGCCCTCGCGGGTTC. It codes for CASSIDRQGPRGF.

The V call is TRBV19, the J call TRBJ2-7; 8 bases are a match to TRBD2. The CDR3 is 14 amino acids. Germline trimming cut 2 bases from V and 2 bases from J; bases unmatched to any gene: 2. Germline CDR1 reads LNHDA; CDR2 reads SQIVND (reference sequence). The CDR3 DNA reads as TGTGCCAGTAGTATACAGCGGGGGCCCTACGAGCAGTACTTC. Translated, it gives CASSIQRGPYEQYF.

The genes are TRBV6-1 and TRBJ1-1; TRBD1 matches 10 bases. This CDR3 spans 15 amino acids. V gave up 5 bases and J gave up 1 base; unmatched junction bases: 4. CDR1 MNHNS and CDR2 SASEGT come from the germline V gene. CDR3 sequence (DNA): TGTGCCAGCAGTTCCGGGACAGGGGCGAACACTGAAGCTTTCTTT. This sequence encodes CASSSGTGANTEAFF.

The chain links TRBV29-1 to TRBJ1-1; TRBD1 is a possible D gene (5 bases). This CDR3 comprises 12 residues. Trimming left V 2 bases short and J 4 bases short, with 8 bases between. Germline V lookup: CDR1 SQVTM, CDR2 ANQGSEA. The CDR3 bases are TGCAGCGTTGAACCGGGGGGCACTGAAGCTTTCTTT. Translation gives CSVEPGGTEAFF. The variable domain in full, with the rest retrieved from reference TRBV29-1 and TRBJ1-1, is SAVISQKPSRDICQRGTSLTIQCQVDSQVTMMFWYRQQPGQSLTLIATANQGSEATYESGFVIDKFPISRPNLTFSTLTVSNMSPEDSSIYLCSVEPGGTEAFFGQGTRLTVV.

This clone was seen once. The chain links TRBV9 to TRBJ1-2; the D is unclear. CDR1 SGDLS and CDR2 YYNGEE come from the germline V gene. This CDR3 has 14 residues. V was pared by 3 bases and J by 8 bases, with 17 bases between. This chain's CDR3 is CASSAGSPARGYTF. Here the CDR3 DNA reads TGTGCCAGCAGCGCGGGATCCCCGGCTCGCGGCTACACCTTC. Combining the CDR3 with reference TRBV9 and TRBJ1-2 gives the whole variable domain DSGVTQTPKHLITATGQRVTLRCSPRSGDLSVYWYQQSLDQGLQFLIQYYNGEERAKGNILERFSAQQFPDLHSELNLSSLELGDSALYFCASSAGSPARGYTFGSGTRLTVV.

About this clone: Other DNA sequences in the same sample also yield this CDR3. The chain employs TRBV5-1 and TRBJ2-3; D uncertain. Germline values: CDR1 SGHRS, CDR2 YFSETQ. This CDR3 has 13 residues. Trimming left V 2 bases short and J 1 base short, with 5 bases between. CDR3 DNA sequence: TGCGCCAGCAGCTTACAGCGCACAGATACGCAGTATTTT. Translated: CASSLQRTDTQYF.

In its sample, this clone was seen once. The chain joins TRBV19 to TRBJ2-7, with 7 nucleotides matching TRBD2. V shed 4 bases and J 7 bases; nucleotides not matched to a gene: 1. The CDR3 runs 11 residues. CDR1 LNHDA and CDR2 SQIVND come from the germline V gene (reference sequence). The CDR3 loop reads CASSRGLEQYF. The CDR3, as DNA: TGTGCCAGTAGTAGGGGACTAGAGCAGTACTTC.

The V and J genes are TRBV19 and TRBJ2-2; 14 nucleotides line up with TRBD2. Per the germline V gene, CDR1 is LNHDA and CDR2 is SQIVND (reference sequence). The CDR3 is made up of 18 amino acids. The J segment lost 2 bases and the V segment lost 6 bases, leaving 8 bases of the junction unmatched. The CDR3 spells CASSKGTSGGRNTGELFF. Written as DNA, the CDR3 is TGTGCCAGTAGCAAAGGGACTAGCGGGGGCCGCAACACCGGGGAGCTGTTTTTT.

The gene calls are TRBV5-5 and TRBJ1-4; D unresolved. Trimming pared 2 bases from V and 0 bases from J, leaving 8 bases between. CDR1 is SGHKS and CDR2 is YYEKEE in the germline V gene (reference sequence). The CDR3 loop spans 15 amino acids. Written as DNA, the CDR3 is TGTGCCAGCAGCTTAGGAACAACAACTAATGAAAAACTGTTTTTT. This encodes CASSLGTTTNEKLFF.

Only a few counts were recorded for this clone. The genes are TRBV7-9 and TRBJ2-3, with TRBD2 matching over 7 bases. From germline, CDR1 is SEHNR and CDR2 FQNEAQ (reference sequence). This CDR3 spans 15 amino acids. Unmatched junction bases numbered 6, after V lost 2 bases and J lost 4 bases. The CDR3 DNA reads TGTGCCAGCAGCTTAAGGGAGGGCCCTTCAGATACGCAGTATTTT. Protein sequence: CASSLREGPSDTQYF.

The chain employs TRBV6-1 and TRBJ2-1; 7 bases line up with TRBD1. Germline V lookup: CDR1 MNHNS, CDR2 SASEGT. The V segment lost 4 bases and the J segment 2 bases; nucleotides outside the gene matches: 8. The CDR3 sequence is 16 residues long. CDR3 DNA: TGTGCCAGCAGTGGATGGCCGGGACAGACCTACAATGAGCAGTTCTTC. It codes for CASSGWPGQTYNEQFF.

This clone showed up just a few times. V usage is TRBV7-6 and J usage is TRBJ1-1; possible D gene TRBD1, 5 bases. V shed 1 base and J shed 1 base, with 7 bases lying between them. Germline V CDR1 and CDR2: SGHVS, FNYEAQ. This CDR3 comprises 14 residues. The CDR3 here is CASSLVQGNTEAFF. CDR3 nucleotide sequence: TGTGCCAGCAGCTTAGTTCAGGGGAACACTGAAGCTTTCTTT.

V gene TRBV5-1 combines with J gene TRBJ2-5, with TRBD2 matching 8 bases. Trimming cost V 1 base and J 3 bases; bases outside gene matches: 2. The CDR3 covers 14 residues. Germline CDR1 is SGHRS and CDR2 is YFSETQ. CDR3 sequence reads: CASSLIGGEETQYF. The CDR3 DNA is TGCGCCAGCAGCTTGATCGGGGGGGAAGAGACCCAGTACTTC. The complete variable domain, with remaining parts taken from reference TRBV5-1 and TRBJ2-5, reads KAGVTQTPRYLIKTRGQQVTLSCSPISGHRSVSWYQQTPGQGLQFLFEYFSETQRNKGNFPGRFSGRQFSNSRSEMNVSTLELGDSALYLCASSLIGGEETQYFGPGTRLLVL.